The text below deals with one T cell receptor beta chain. What it recognizes is unknown. The sample is drawn from a study of T cell repertoires in cytomegalovirus infection. Looking at the study overall: Epitope selection comprised recently identified HLA-C-restricted CMV epitopes and well-studied HLA-B-restricted CMV epitopes. Public signatures in TCR beta pointed to CMV infection and matching HLA type.

TCRdb re-called the reads through MiXCR, storing one row per CDR3 protein. The sample has about 150,000 distinct CDR3 sequences, 32% seen once. Study-level points and caveats: What dominated the ex vivo response were HLA-C-restricted CMV-specific TCR beta clonotypes. Accumulated public TCR beta family frequency recognized individuals carrying CMV together with the relevant HLA.

The sequence derives from a human donor in good health (CMV status not recorded). Some clones in this sample may be carry-over from other donors' samples. The specimen was CD8+ T cells from cultured PBMCs, collected from culture after CMV antigen stimulation.

CDR3 in DNA: TGTGCCAGCAGTTCTGTAGTGGGGGGAGGACACAATGAGCAGTTCTTC. Translating it yields CASSSVVGGGHNEQFF. The V gene is TRBV28, the J gene TRBJ2-1; D is perhaps TRBD2 (6 bases). Germline-derived CDR1 and CDR2 are MDHEN and SYDVKM. This CDR3 comprises 16 residues. Trimming left V 4 bases short and J 5 bases short, with 18 bases between. Using reference TRBV28 and TRBJ2-1 for the parts outside the CDR3, the full variable domain is DVKVTQSSRYLVKRTGEKVFLECVQDMDHENMFWYRQDPGLGLRLIYFSYDVKMKEKGDIPEGYSVSREKKERFSLILESASTNQTSMYLCASSSVVGGGHNEQFFGPGTRLTVL.